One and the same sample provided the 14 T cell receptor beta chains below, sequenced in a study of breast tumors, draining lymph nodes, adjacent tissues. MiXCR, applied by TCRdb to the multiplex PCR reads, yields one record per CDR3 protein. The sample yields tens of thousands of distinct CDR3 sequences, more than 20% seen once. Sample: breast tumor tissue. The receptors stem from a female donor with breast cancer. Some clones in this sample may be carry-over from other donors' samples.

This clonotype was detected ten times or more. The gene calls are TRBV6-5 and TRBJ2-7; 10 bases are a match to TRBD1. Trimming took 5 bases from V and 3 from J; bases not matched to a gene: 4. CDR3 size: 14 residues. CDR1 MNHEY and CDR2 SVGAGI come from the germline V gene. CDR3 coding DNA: TGTGCCAGCAGTGGGGGACAGGGGAGCTACGAGCAGTACTTC. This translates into CASSGGQGSYEQYF.

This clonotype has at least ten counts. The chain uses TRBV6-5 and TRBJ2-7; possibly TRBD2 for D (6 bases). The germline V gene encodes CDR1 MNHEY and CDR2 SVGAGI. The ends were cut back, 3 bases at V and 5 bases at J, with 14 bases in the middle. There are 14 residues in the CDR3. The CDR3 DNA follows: TGTGCCAGCAGTTATGGAGCGGGTATCAACGAGCAGTACTTC. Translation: CASSYGAGINEQYF.

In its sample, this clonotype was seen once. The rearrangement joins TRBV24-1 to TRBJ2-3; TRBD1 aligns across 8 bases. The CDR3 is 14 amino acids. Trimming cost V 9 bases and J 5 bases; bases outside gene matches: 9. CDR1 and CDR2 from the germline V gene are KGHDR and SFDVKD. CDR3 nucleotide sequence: TGTGCCACCGGACCGGGACAGGTCCTAGATACGCAGTATTTT. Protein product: CATGPGQVLDTQYF.

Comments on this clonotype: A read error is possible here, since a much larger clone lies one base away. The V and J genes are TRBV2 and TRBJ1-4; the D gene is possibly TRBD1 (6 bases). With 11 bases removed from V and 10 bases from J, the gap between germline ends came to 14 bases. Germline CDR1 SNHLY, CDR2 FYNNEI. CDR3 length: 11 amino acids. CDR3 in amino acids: CAEQGGGKLFF. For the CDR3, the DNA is TGTGCCGAACAGGGCGGTGGAAAACTGTTTTTT.

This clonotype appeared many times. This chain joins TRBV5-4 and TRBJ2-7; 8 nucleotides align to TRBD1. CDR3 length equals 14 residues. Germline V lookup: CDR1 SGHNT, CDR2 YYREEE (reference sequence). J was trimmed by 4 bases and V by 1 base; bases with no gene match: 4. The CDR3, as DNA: TGTGCCAGCAGCTTGAGGCAGGGGGCTTACGAGCAGTACTTC. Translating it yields CASSLRQGAYEQYF.

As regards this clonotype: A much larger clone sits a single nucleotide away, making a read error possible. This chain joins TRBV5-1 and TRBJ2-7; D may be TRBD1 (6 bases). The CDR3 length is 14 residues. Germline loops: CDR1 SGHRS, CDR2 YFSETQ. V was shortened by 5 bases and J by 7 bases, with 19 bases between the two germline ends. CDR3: CASSGLLGAEEQYF. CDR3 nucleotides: TGCGCCAGCAGTGGGTTGTTGGGGGCCGAAGAGCAGTACTTC.

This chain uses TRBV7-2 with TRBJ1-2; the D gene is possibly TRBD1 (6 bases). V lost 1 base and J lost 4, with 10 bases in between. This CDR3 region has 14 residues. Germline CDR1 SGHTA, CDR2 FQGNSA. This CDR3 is CASSLDQGIYGYTF. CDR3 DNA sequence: TGTGCCAGCAGCTTAGACCAGGGGATCTATGGCTACACCTTC. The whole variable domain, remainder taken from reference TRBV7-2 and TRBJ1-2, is GAGVSQSPSNKVTEKGKDVELRCDPISGHTALYWYRQSLGQGLEFLIYFQGNSAPDKSGLPSDRFSAERTGGSVSTLTIQRTQQEDSAVYLCASSLDQGIYGYTFGSGTRLTVV.

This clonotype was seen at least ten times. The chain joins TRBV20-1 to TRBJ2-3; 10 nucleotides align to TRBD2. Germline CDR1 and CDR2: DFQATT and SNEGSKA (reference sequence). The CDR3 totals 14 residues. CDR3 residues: CSPKMTSGLGTQYF. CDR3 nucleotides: TGCAGCCCGAAGATGACTAGCGGGCTCGGTACGCAGTATTTT.

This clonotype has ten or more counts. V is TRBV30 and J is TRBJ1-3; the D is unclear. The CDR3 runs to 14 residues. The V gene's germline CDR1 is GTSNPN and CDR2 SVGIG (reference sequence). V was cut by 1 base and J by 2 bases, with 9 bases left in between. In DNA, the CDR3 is TGTGCCTGGAGTGCCGGGCAAGCTGGAAACACCATATATTTT. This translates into CAWSAGQAGNTIYF.

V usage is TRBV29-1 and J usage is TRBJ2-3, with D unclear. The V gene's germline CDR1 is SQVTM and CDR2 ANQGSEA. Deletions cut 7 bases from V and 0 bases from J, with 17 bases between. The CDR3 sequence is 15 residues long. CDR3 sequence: CSAAETVTSTDTQYF. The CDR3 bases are TGCAGCGCTGCTGAGACGGTGACTAGCACAGATACGCAGTATTTT.

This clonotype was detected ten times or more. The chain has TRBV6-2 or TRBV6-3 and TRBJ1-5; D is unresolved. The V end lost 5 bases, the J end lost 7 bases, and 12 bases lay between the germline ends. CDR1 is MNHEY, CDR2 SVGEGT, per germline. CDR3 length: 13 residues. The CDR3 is CASSSTAGQPQHF. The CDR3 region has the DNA TGTGCCAGCAGTAGCACCGCTGGCCAGCCCCAGCATTTT.

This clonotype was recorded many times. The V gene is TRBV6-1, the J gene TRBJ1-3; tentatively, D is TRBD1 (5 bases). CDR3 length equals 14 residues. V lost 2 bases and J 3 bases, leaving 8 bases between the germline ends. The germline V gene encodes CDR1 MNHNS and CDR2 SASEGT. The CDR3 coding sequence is TGTGCCAGCAGTGAAACTGGGGGTGGAAACACCATATATTTT. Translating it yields CASSETGGGNTIYF.

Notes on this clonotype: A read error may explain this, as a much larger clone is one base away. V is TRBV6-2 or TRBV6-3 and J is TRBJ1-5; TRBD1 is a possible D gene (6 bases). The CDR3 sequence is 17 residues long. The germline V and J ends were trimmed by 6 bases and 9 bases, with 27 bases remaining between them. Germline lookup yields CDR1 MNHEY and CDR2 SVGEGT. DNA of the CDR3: TGTGCCAGCAGACCAACCGTCGGAGTGGGGGAGGGGGGGCCCCAGCATTTT. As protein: CASRPTVGVGEGGPQHF.

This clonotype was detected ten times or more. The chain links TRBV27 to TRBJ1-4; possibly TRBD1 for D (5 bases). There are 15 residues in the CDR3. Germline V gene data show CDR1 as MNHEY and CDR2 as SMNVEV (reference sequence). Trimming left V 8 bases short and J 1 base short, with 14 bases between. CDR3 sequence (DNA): TGTGCCAGCCTTCCTCAGCAGGGAACTAATGAAAAACTGTTTTTT. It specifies CASLPQQGTNEKLFF.